Below, one TCR beta chain is given with its context. The data were obtained in a study of blood T cell repertoires in COVID-19. The table came from immunoSEQ multiplex PCR; TCRdb's copy has only in-frame clones and leaves some out. The profile shows roughly 60,000 clones, roughly 85% of them singletons. The sample was peripheral blood. The TCR sequence derives from a human donor in a cohort sampled during active COVID-19.

CDR3 bases: TGTGCCAGCCTCGACAGGGGTAGATTGAACACTGAAGCTTTCTTT. Protein sequence: CASLDRGRLNTEAFF. J is TRBJ1-1 and V is TRBV28; TRBD1 matches 8 bases. After removal of 8 bases from V and 0 bases from J, the junction contained 8 bases not matched to a gene. The CDR3 is 15 residues long. Germline-derived CDR1 and CDR2 are MDHEN and SYDVKM.